This TCR beta chain was obtained from a study of blood T cell repertoires in COVID-19. Overall study context: Acute and convalescent COVID-19 samples came from the United States, Italy and Spain. T cells, B-cell-depleted T cells, or PBMCs provided the cDNA or gDNA that served as material.

The CDR3 runs 15 residues. V lost 3 bases and J 0 bases, leaving 12 bases between the germline ends. Germline V lookup: CDR1 SGHDT, CDR2 YYEEEE. During active infection, Seattle patients enrolled and were then monitored through disease. Original analysis: The assay estimated nucleated cells by amplifying reference gene primers. Here immunoSEQ multiplex PCR was the method, and the copy in TCRdb shows in-frame clones only, minus some. V and J calls and clone size are those listed in that table; D and trimming were worked out from the DNA. The table shows fewer than 350,000 clones, with 70% to 90% occurring only once.

V gene TRBV5-6 combines with J gene TRBJ1-2, with D possibly matching TRBD1 (6 bases). The sequence derives from a woman aged 70 to 79 with COVID-19, enrolled during active disease. Specimen: peripheral blood. The CDR3 loop is CASSSGQRTNYGYTF. CDR3 nucleotide sequence: TGTGCCAGCAGCTCTGGACAGCGAACTAACTATGGCTACACCTTC.